The 11 T cell receptor beta chains in this list originate from one sample, sequenced in a study of CD8+ T cells in alopecia areata. Investigators isolated RNA and reverse transcribed it into cDNA to act as the sequencing template. The repertoire was sequenced with immunoSEQ multiplex PCR; TCRdb's copy has only in-frame clones and lacks some. Of 45,000 to 60,000 clones in the sample, 95% to 97% were seen once. The sample here was CD8+ T cells sorted from blood, taken at week 0. The receptor set was obtained from a human donor with alopecia areata.

The rearrangement links TRBV5-1 to TRBJ2-1; 7 bases match TRBD2. The V and J ends lost 0 bases and 9 bases, in that order; junction bases with no gene match: 0. The CDR3 contains 12 residues. CDR1 is SGHRS and CDR2 is YFSETQ in the germline V gene. The CDR3 loop reads CASSLGGGEQFF. The CDR3 coding sequence is TGCGCCAGCAGCTTGGGCGGGGGTGAGCAGTTCTTC. Drawing the rest from reference TRBV5-1 and TRBJ2-1, the complete variable domain is KAGVTQTPRYLIKTRGQQVTLSCSPISGHRSVSWYQQTPGQGLQFLFEYFSETQRNKGNFPGRFSGRQFSNSRSEMNVSTLELGDSALYLCASSLGGGEQFFGPGTRLTVL.

This chain connects TRBV7-8 to TRBJ2-6; no clear D. The germline V gene has CDR1 SGHVS and CDR2 FQNEAQ. The CDR3 runs 15 residues. V was pared by 1 base and J by 4 bases, with 8 bases between. The CDR3 protein is CASSLGPSGANVLTF. The DNA of the CDR3 is TGTGCCAGCAGCTTAGGCCCTTCAGGGGCCAACGTCCTGACTTTC. The full variable domain, rest sourced from reference TRBV7-8 and TRBJ2-6, is GAGVSQSPRYKVAKRGQDVALRCDPISGHVSLFWYQQALGQGPEFLTYFQNEAQLDKSGLPSDRFFAERPEGSVSTLKIQRTQQEDSAVYLCASSLGPSGANVLTFGAGSRLTVL.

The CDR3 sequence is CASRALAGGNTGELFF. CDR3 sequence (DNA): TGTGCCAGCAGGGCACTAGCGGGGGGGAACACCGGGGAGCTGTTTTTT. V gene TRBV7-8 combines with J gene TRBJ2-2, with 12 bases fitting TRBD2. J gave up 1 base and V 6 bases, and 3 bases lay outside the gene matches. Germline CDR1 is SGHVS and CDR2 is FQNEAQ. The CDR3 covers 16 residues.

The chain has TRBV29-1 and TRBJ1-6; the D is unclear. Germline CDR1 reads SQVTM; CDR2 reads ANQGSEA. V lost 2 bases and J 1 base, leaving 24 bases between the germline ends. The CDR3 is made up of 20 amino acids. In DNA form, the CDR3 reads TGCAGCGTTGAAACGGGAGTTCTGCGGACGCTGGGGTCCTATAATTCACCCCTCCACTTT. Translated: CSVETGVLRTLGSYNSPLHF.

This chain connects TRBV27 to TRBJ2-3; D is unresolved. Germline CDR1 and CDR2: MNHEY and SMNVEV (reference sequence). The CDR3 consists of 14 residues. V lost 2 bases to trimming and J lost 6 bases, with 12 bases between them. CDR3 nucleotides: TGTGCCAGCAGTTTAAAGTATCCCGTGGATACGCAGTATTTT. Protein: CASSLKYPVDTQYF.

This chain links TRBV7-8 with TRBJ2-5; TRBD2 agrees at 9 bases. This CDR3 spans 14 amino acids. Trimming removed 3 bases from V and 7 bases from J; junction bases left unmatched: 6. Germline V lookup: CDR1 SGHVS, CDR2 FQNEAQ. The CDR3 bases are TGTGCCAGCAGCTTCGTTAGCGGGGGCGGGACCCAGTACTTC. Protein product: CASSFVSGGGTQYF.

The chain is built from TRBV7-6 and TRBJ1-4, with unresolved D. CDR3 length: 15 residues. V lost 1 base and J 3 bases, leaving 9 bases between the germline ends. The germline CDR1 and CDR2 sequences are SGHVS and FNYEAQ. CDR3 bases: TGTGCCAGCAGCTTAGGGGTTTCAGCTAATGAAAAACTGTTTTTT. The encoded protein is CASSLGVSANEKLFF.

V usage is TRBV11-2 and J usage is TRBJ1-1, with D perhaps TRBD1 (6 bases). CDR1 and CDR2 (germline): SGHAT, FQNNGV. The CDR3 runs 15 residues. The V end was cut by 4 bases, the J end by 3 bases, with 15 bases between. CDR3 nucleotides: TGTGCCAGCAGCTCCCCTGGGGGCTCATACACTGAAGCTTTCTTT. Encoded protein: CASSSPGGSYTEAFF. The full variable domain, completed using reference TRBV11-2 and TRBJ1-1, is EAGVAQSPRYKIIEKRQSVAFWCNPISGHATLYWYQQILGQGPKLLIQFQNNGVVDDSQLPKDRFSAERLKGVDSTLKIQPAKLEDSAVYLCASSSPGGSYTEAFFGQGTRLTVV.

This chain connects TRBV27 to TRBJ2-1; D ambiguous. The germline V gene encodes CDR1 MNHEY and CDR2 SMNVEV (reference sequence). V gave up 0 bases and J gave up 9 bases, with 6 bases separating them. The CDR3 has 12 amino acids. This chain's CDR3 is CASSLSGTEQFF. The CDR3 DNA reads TGTGCCAGCAGTTTATCGGGTACTGAGCAGTTCTTC.

This clone was observed a single time. The rearrangement uses TRBV7-2 and TRBJ2-1; D may be TRBD1 (5 bases). This CDR3 has 13 residues. Trimming removed 5 bases from V and 2 bases from J, with 7 bases in between. Germline V lookup: CDR1 SGHTA, CDR2 FQGNSA. The CDR3 protein is CASSVGPYNEQFF. The CDR3 DNA is TGTGCCAGCAGCGTGGGGCCCTACAATGAGCAGTTCTTC. Filled out from reference TRBV7-2 and TRBJ2-1, the complete variable domain reads GAGVSQSPSNKVTEKGKDVELRCDPISGHTALYWYRQSLGQGLEFLIYFQGNSAPDKSGLPSDRFSAERTGGSVSTLTIQRTQQEDSAVYLCASSVGPYNEQFFGPGTRLTVL.

The chain has TRBV7-8 and TRBJ2-1; unclear D gene. Trimming pared 4 bases from V and 6 bases from J, leaving 10 bases between. The CDR3 spans 13 residues. From germline, CDR1 is SGHVS and CDR2 FQNEAQ. This chain's CDR3 is CASSSSWTNEQFF. CDR3 DNA sequence: TGTGCCAGCAGCTCAAGTTGGACCAATGAGCAGTTCTTC.